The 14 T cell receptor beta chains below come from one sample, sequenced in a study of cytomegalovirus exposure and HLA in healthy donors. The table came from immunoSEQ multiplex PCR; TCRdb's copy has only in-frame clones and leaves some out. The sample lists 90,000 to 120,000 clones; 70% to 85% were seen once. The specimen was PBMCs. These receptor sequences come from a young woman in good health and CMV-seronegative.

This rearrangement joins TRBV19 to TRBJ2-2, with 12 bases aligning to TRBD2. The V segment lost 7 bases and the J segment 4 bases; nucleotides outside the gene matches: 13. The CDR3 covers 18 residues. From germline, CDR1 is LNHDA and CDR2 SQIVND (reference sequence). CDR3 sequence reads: CASKGRWLAGGFTGELFF. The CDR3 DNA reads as TGTGCCAGTAAAGGCCGGTGGCTAGCGGGGGGGTTCACCGGGGAGCTGTTTTTT.

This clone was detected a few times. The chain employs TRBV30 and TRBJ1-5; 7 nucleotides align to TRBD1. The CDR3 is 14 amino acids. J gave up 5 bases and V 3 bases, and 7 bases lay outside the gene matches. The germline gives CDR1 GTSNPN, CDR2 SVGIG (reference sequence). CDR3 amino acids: CAWSLGTGDQPQHF. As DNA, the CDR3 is TGTGCCTGGAGCCTTGGTACAGGGGATCAGCCCCAGCATTTT.

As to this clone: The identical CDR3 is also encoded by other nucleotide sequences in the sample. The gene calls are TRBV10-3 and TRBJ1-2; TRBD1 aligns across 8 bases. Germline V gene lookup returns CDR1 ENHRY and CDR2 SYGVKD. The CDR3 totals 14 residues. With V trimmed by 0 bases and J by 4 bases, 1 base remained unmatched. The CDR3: CAISESDRGYGYTF. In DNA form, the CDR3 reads TGTGCCATCAGTGAGTCTGACAGGGGCTATGGCTACACCTTC.

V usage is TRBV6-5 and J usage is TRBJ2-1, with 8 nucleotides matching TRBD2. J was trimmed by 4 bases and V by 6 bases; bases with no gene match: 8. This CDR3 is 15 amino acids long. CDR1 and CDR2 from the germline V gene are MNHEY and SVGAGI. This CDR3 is CASSPRAGEYNEQFF. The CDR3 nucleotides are TGTGCCAGCAGCCCGAGAGCGGGGGAGTACAATGAGCAGTTCTTC.

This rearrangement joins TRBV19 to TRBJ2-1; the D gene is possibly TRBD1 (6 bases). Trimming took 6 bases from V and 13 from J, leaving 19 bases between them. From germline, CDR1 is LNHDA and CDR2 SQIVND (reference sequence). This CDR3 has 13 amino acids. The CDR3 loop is CASRPTGEVVQFF. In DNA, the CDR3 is TGTGCCAGTAGACCGACAGGCGAAGTGGTCCAGTTCTTC.

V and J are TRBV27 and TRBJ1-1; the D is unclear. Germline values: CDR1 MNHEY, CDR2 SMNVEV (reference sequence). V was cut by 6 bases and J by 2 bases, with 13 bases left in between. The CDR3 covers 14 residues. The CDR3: CASRPGFENTEAFF. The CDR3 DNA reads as TGTGCCAGCAGGCCGGGATTCGAAAACACTGAAGCTTTCTTT.

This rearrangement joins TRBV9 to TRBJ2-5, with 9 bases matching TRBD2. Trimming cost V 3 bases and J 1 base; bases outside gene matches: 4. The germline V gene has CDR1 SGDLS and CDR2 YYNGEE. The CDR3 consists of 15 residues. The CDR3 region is CASSARLAVQETQYF. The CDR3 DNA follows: TGTGCCAGCAGCGCCAGACTAGCGGTCCAAGAGACCCAGTACTTC.

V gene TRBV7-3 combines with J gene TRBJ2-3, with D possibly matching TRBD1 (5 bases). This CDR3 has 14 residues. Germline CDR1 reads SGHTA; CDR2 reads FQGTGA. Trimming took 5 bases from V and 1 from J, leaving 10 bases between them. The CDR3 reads CASSRGGGTDTQYF. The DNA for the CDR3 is TGTGCCAGCAGCAGGGGCGGCGGCACAGATACGCAGTATTTT.

CDR3 coding DNA: TGTGCCAGCAGTGCGGGTACACCTTCCTACGAGCAGTACTTC. Translation gives CASSAGTPSYEQYF. V gene TRBV2 combines with J gene TRBJ2-7, with D uncertain. This CDR3 is built from 14 residues. Germline V CDR1 and CDR2: SNHLY, FYNNEI. The V and J ends lost 4 bases and 1 base respectively, with 11 bases between them.

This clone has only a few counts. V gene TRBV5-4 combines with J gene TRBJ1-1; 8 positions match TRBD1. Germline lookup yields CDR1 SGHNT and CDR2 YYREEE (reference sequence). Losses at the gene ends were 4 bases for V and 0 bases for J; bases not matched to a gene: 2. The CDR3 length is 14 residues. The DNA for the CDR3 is TGTGCCAGCAGCCGACAGGGGATGAACACTGAAGCTTTCTTT. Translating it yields CASSRQGMNTEAFF.

Written as DNA, the CDR3 is TGTGCCAGCAGTTACTCGCAGGGGATGAACACTGAAGCTTTCTTT. Translated: CASSYSQGMNTEAFF. The rearrangement uses TRBV6-5 and TRBJ1-1; possibly TRBD1 for D (6 bases). CDR1 MNHEY and CDR2 SVGAGI come from the germline V gene. V was trimmed by 0 bases and J by 0 bases, leaving 8 bases between them. The CDR3 has 15 residues.

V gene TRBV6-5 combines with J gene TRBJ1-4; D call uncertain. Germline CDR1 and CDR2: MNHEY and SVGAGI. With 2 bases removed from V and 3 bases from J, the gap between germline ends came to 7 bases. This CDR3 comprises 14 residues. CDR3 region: CASSYAVPNEKLFF. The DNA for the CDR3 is TGTGCCAGCAGTTACGCAGTCCCTAATGAAAAACTGTTTTTT.

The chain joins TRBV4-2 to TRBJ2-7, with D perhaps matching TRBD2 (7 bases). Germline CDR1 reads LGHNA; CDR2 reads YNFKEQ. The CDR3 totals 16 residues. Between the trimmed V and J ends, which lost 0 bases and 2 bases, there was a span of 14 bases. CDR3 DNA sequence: TGTGCCAGCAGCCAAGATTGGGAGGGGGGAACCTACGAGCAGTACTTC. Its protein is CASSQDWEGGTYEQYF.

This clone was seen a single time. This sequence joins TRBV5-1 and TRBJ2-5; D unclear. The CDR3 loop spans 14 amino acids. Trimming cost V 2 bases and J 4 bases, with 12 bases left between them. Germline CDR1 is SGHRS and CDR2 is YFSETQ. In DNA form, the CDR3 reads TGCGCCAGCAGCTTTTTTGAGTCTGGAGAGACCCAGTACTTC. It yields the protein CASSFFESGETQYF.